This passage covers 27 T cell receptor beta chains from one sample sequenced in a study of T-cell memory formation after mild COVID-19. TCRdb re-called the 5' RACE reads with MiXCR, one entry per CDR3 protein. The profile covers fewer than 150,000 distinct CDR3 sequences, with about 17% appearing a single time and approximately 5.2% taken by the ten largest. The sequenced material came from PBMCs or a T cell subset sorted from them (not recorded which). These TCRs come from a man between 18 and 29 years old who had mild COVID-19 (a few samples of this study predate the infection). Cell type and time point are not known.

This clonotype was detected a few times. The rearrangement joins TRBV7-8 to TRBJ2-6; possibly TRBD1 for D (6 bases). The CDR3 spans 18 residues. Germline V gives CDR1 SGHVS, CDR2 FQNEAQ. With 5 bases removed from V and 0 bases from J, the gap between germline ends came to 17 bases. In DNA form, the CDR3 reads TGTGCCAGCAGCCCTCGACAGGCCCACGACTCTGGGGCCAACGTCCTGACTTTC. This codes for CASSPRQAHDSGANVLTF.

This clonotype was found a few times. The CDR3 nucleotides are TGTGCCAGCAGCGCCGGGGAGGGACAGCCTTATGGCTACACCTTC. This gives the protein CASSAGEGQPYGYTF. The J gene is TRBJ1-2, the V gene TRBV9, with TRBD1 identical over 7 bases. Losses at the gene ends were 3 bases for V and 5 bases for J; bases not matched to a gene: 10. Germline V lookup: CDR1 SGDLS, CDR2 YYNGEE. The CDR3 is made up of 15 amino acids.

The chain is built from TRBV7-9 and TRBJ2-3, with D possibly matching TRBD1 (6 bases). The CDR3 runs to 15 residues. Trimming shortened V by 5 bases and J by 0 bases, and 12 bases separated the two germline ends. Germline CDR1 reads SEHNR; CDR2 reads FQNEAQ (reference sequence). This CDR3 reads CASSRTTGSTDTQYF. The DNA of the CDR3 is TGTGCCAGCAGCCGAACGACAGGTAGCACAGATACGCAGTATTTT.

This clonotype was detected a few times. The chain joins TRBV11-2 to TRBJ2-1; perhaps TRBD2 as D (6 bases). This CDR3 contains 15 residues. The V end was cut by 1 base, the J end by 8 bases, with 15 bases between. Per the germline V gene, CDR1 is SGHAT and CDR2 is FQNNGV. The CDR3 here is CASSLVGRAGYEQFF. Written as DNA, the CDR3 is TGTGCCAGCAGCTTAGTCGGGCGCGCGGGGTATGAGCAGTTCTTC.

This clonotype was counted between two and nine times. CDR3 residues: CASSQDGGSYGYTF. DNA of the CDR3: TGCGCCAGCAGCCAAGATGGGGGTTCGTATGGCTACACCTTC. The chain recombines TRBV4-1 with TRBJ1-2; possible D gene TRBD1, 5 bases. Germline CDR1 reads MGHRA; CDR2 reads YSYEKL. The CDR3 runs to 14 residues. The V gene lost 0 bases and the J gene lost 5 bases, with 10 bases spanning the gap.

J is TRBJ1-1 and V is TRBV5-6; weak D call: TRBD1 (6 bases). Germline CDR1 reads SGHDT; CDR2 reads YYEEEE. The CDR3 is 14 amino acids. The V and J ends lost 3 bases and 0 bases respectively, with 9 bases between them. The CDR3, as DNA: TGTGCCAGCAGCTCTGGGGGCATGAACACTGAAGCTTTCTTT. As protein: CASSSGGMNTEAFF.

This chain uses TRBV12-3 or TRBV12-4 with TRBJ1-1; D gene unclear. The CDR3 has 14 residues. Trimming removed 3 bases from V and 5 bases from J, with 13 bases in between. The DNA for the CDR3 is TGTGCCAGCAGTTTTTTTGTGGGAGGGACTGAAGCTTTCTTT. It translates to CASSFFVGGTEAFF.

This clonotype was seen a few times. CDR3 protein: CASSLSPLGQFF. The CDR3 coding sequence is TGTGCCAGCAGTTTAAGCCCCCTCGGGCAGTTCTTC. The chain carries TRBV12-3 or TRBV12-4 and TRBJ2-1, with unresolved D. The length of the CDR3 is 12 residues. Trimming removed 2 bases at V and 12 bases at J, with 11 bases between.

The chain recombines TRBV7-2 with TRBJ1-3; D is ambiguous. Per the germline V gene, CDR1 is SGHTA and CDR2 is FQGNSA. V was clipped by 3 bases and J by 1 base, with 13 bases between them. The CDR3 is 16 residues long. CDR3 bases: TGTGCCAGCAGCTTCGTGGCGGGCTTATCTGGAAACACCATATATTTT. This codes for CASSFVAGLSGNTIYF. Supplemented by reference TRBV7-2 and TRBJ1-3, the full variable domain reads GAGVSQSPSNKVTEKGKDVELRCDPISGHTALYWYRQSLGQGLEFLIYFQGNSAPDKSGLPSDRFSAERTGGSVSTLTIQRTQQEDSAVYLCASSFVAGLSGNTIYFGEGSWLTVV.

This chain connects TRBV7-2 to TRBJ2-1; weak D call: TRBD1 (5 bases). There are 14 residues in the CDR3. The ends were cut back, 3 bases at V and 9 bases at J, with 15 bases in the middle. CDR1 is SGHTA, CDR2 FQGNSA, per germline. The CDR3 is CASSFGARYTEQFF. CDR3 nucleotides: TGTGCCAGCAGCTTTGGGGCTCGGTATACTGAGCAGTTCTTC.

This clonotype was counted only a few times. V and J are TRBV12-3 or TRBV12-4 and TRBJ1-5; no firm D call. The ends were cut back, 5 bases at V and 4 bases at J, with 9 bases in the middle. This CDR3 spans 13 amino acids. The CDR3 loop reads CASSLRENQPQHF. The CDR3 DNA reads TGTGCCAGCAGTCTCAGAGAGAATCAGCCCCAGCATTTT.

The chain has TRBV11-3 and TRBJ2-1, with 10 bases lining up with TRBD2. Germline CDR1 is SGHNT and CDR2 is YENEEA. This CDR3 contains 18 residues. Germline trimming cut 0 bases from V and 6 bases from J; bases unmatched to any gene: 11. The CDR3 loop reads CASSLDQGGTSAGNEQFF. The CDR3 nucleotides read TGTGCCAGCAGCTTAGATCAGGGAGGGACTAGCGCGGGCAATGAGCAGTTCTTC.

V and J are TRBV5-1 and TRBJ2-2; the D is unclear. The V and J ends lost 5 bases and 1 base respectively, with 6 bases between them. This CDR3 spans 13 amino acids. Germline V gene sequence: CDR1 SGHRS, CDR2 YFSETQ. The CDR3 nucleotides are TGCGCCAGCAGGGATGTGAACACCGGGGAGCTGTTTTTT. Protein sequence: CASRDVNTGELFF.

This clonotype was seen a few times. V is TRBV19 and J is TRBJ1-1, with D perhaps matching TRBD1 (6 bases). The V end was cut by 5 bases, the J end by 2 bases, with 15 bases between. The germline V gene has CDR1 LNHDA and CDR2 SQIVND (reference sequence). This CDR3 is 15 amino acids long. The CDR3 DNA follows: TGTGCCAGTAGTGCTAGGACAGCCGGAAACACTGAAGCTTTCTTT. Amino acid sequence: CASSARTAGNTEAFF.

This clonotype occurred a few times. The V and J genes are TRBV5-1 and TRBJ2-1; 11 bases fit TRBD2. The J segment lost 8 bases and the V segment lost 4 bases, leaving 8 bases of the junction unmatched. Per germline, CDR1 SGHRS and CDR2 YFSETQ. This CDR3 is 15 amino acids long. The CDR3 sequence is CASSQIAGGPYEQFF. The CDR3 DNA reads as TGCGCCAGCAGCCAGATAGCGGGGGGGCCCTATGAGCAGTTCTTC.

This chain connects TRBV3-1 to TRBJ2-2, with D unresolved. CDR3 length: 13 amino acids. Trimming removed 4 bases at V and 6 bases at J, with 9 bases between. Germline V gives CDR1 LGHDT, CDR2 YNNKEL (reference sequence). In nucleotides, the CDR3 is TGTGCCAGCAGCCCCCGCACCCCCGGGGAGCTGTTTTTT. Its protein is CASSPRTPGELFF.

This chain joins TRBV18 and TRBJ2-7; possibly TRBD1 for D (5 bases). In germline, CDR1 is KGHSH, CDR2 LQKENI. Trimming stripped 2 bases from V and 5 bases from J, with 7 bases between. The CDR3 sequence is 12 residues long. CDR3 residues: CASSPTGDEQYF. The CDR3 bases are TGTGCCAGCTCACCAACAGGTGACGAGCAGTACTTC.

This clonotype turned up a few times. The rearrangement links TRBV5-1 to TRBJ1-1; D unresolved. The ends were cut back, 5 bases at V and 4 bases at J, with 9 bases in the middle. The CDR3 loop spans 12 amino acids. Per the germline V gene, CDR1 is SGHRS and CDR2 is YFSETQ. The CDR3 loop reads CASSSSGTEAFF. Here the CDR3 DNA reads TGCGCCAGCAGTTCGAGTGGCACTGAAGCTTTCTTT.

The chain carries TRBV5-1 and TRBJ2-5; D perhaps matches TRBD1 (5 bases). CDR3 length: 14 residues. V lost 0 bases to trimming and J lost 5 bases, with 11 bases between them. Per the germline V gene, CDR1 is SGHRS and CDR2 is YFSETQ. CDR3 region: CASSLEGPRETQYF. In DNA form, the CDR3 reads TGCGCCAGCAGCTTGGAGGGGCCCCGGGAGACCCAGTACTTC.

The gene calls are TRBV20-1 and TRBJ1-5; D unresolved. This CDR3 is built from 14 residues. Trimming removed 0 bases from V and 9 bases from J, with 15 bases in between. Germline CDR1 reads DFQATT; CDR2 reads SNEGSKA (reference sequence). CDR3 DNA sequence: TGCAGTGCTAGAGATAGCCGGCTCGGGAGGCCCCAGCATTTT. Protein: CSARDSRLGRPQHF.

This chain joins TRBV7-3 and TRBJ2-2, with D maybe TRBD1 (5 bases). V shed 4 bases and J shed 7 bases, with 10 bases lying between them. CDR3 size: 13 residues. Germline values: CDR1 SGHTA, CDR2 FQGTGA. The CDR3 is CASSSQGIGELFF. CDR3 coding DNA: TGTGCCAGCAGCTCTCAGGGTATCGGGGAGCTGTTTTTT. The full variable domain, completed using reference TRBV7-3 and TRBJ2-2, is GAGVSQTPSNKVTEKGKYVELRCDPISGHTALYWYRQSLGQGPEFLIYFQGTGAADDSGLPNDRFFAVRPEGSVSTLKIQRTERGDSAVYLCASSSQGIGELFFGEGSRLTVL.

The V and J genes are TRBV9 and TRBJ2-5; the match to TRBD2 covers 11 bases. The CDR3 covers 16 residues. V trimming: 4 bases; J trimming: 0 bases; junction bases outside the gene matches: 5. The germline V gene has CDR1 SGDLS and CDR2 YYNGEE. The CDR3 sequence is CASSLTSGGNQETQYF. For the CDR3, the DNA is TGTGCCAGCAGCTTAACTAGCGGGGGAAACCAAGAGACCCAGTACTTC.

This clonotype has more than one count but fewer than ten. The chain joins TRBV12-3 or TRBV12-4 to TRBJ2-7, with D possibly TRBD2 on 6 matching bases. The CDR3 is 12 amino acids. V was cut by 6 bases and J by 9 bases, with 15 bases left in between. CDR3 residues: CASSKILGGQYF. The CDR3 bases are TGTGCCAGCAGCAAGATACTCGGGGGGCAGTACTTC.

The chain has TRBV6-2 or TRBV6-3 and TRBJ2-5, with a weak D call TRBD2 (5 bases). The CDR3 is 13 residues long. The V end lost 2 bases, the J end lost 2 bases, and 6 bases lay between the germline ends. CDR1 MNHEY and CDR2 SVGEGT come from the germline V gene. CDR3 nucleotide sequence: TGTGCCAGCAGTTACGGACTTCAAGAGACCCAGTACTTC. Amino acid sequence: CASSYGLQETQYF.

This clonotype showed up just a few times. The chain joins TRBV4-3 to TRBJ1-6; D gene uncertain. This CDR3 region has 17 residues. V was shortened by 4 bases and J by 7 bases, with 20 bases between the two germline ends. CDR1 and CDR2 (germline): LGHNA, YSLEER. The DNA of the CDR3 is TGCGCCAGCAGCCCGTCAGAGAGCGCTTGGACCAATTCACCCCTCCACTTT. Translation: CASSPSESAWTNSPLHF.

This clonotype was detected only once. Mismatch with germline at one junction end may stem from a read error. V and J are TRBV6-5 and TRBJ1-2; 9 bases fit TRBD1. Germline values: CDR1 MNHEY, CDR2 SVGAGI. The CDR3 consists of 12 residues. The CDR3 is CASSPGQGITYF. CDR3 bases: TGTGCCAGCAGTCCCGGACAGGGGATAACCTACTTC.

This chain uses TRBV4-3 with TRBJ2-5; TRBD2 might be the D (5 bases). From germline, CDR1 is LGHNA and CDR2 YSLEER. The V end was cut by 2 bases, the J end by 5 bases, with 9 bases between. The CDR3 is 13 residues long. In nucleotides, the CDR3 is TGCGCCAGCAGCCAAACTAGGTGGGAGACCCAGTACTTC. Its protein is CASSQTRWETQYF.